Below, 6 T cell receptor beta chains from the same sample are listed, as sequenced in a study of cytomegalovirus exposure and HLA in healthy donors. With 60 Vbeta and 13 Jbeta primers, the PCR was carried out. Profiling relied on immunoSEQ multiplex PCR, and the TCRdb table lists in-frame clones only, not all of them. The sample yields approximately 120,000 clones, roughly 18% seen once. The sequencing input was PBMCs. The receptor set was obtained from a female donor in good health and CMV-seropositive.

There are many counts of this clone. V usage is TRBV4-1 and J usage is TRBJ2-2; the D gene is possibly TRBD1 (5 bases). V lost 0 bases to trimming and J lost 7 bases, with 12 bases between them. The CDR3 covers 15 residues. Germline V gene sequence: CDR1 MGHRA, CDR2 YSYEKL. CDR3 sequence (DNA): TGCGCCAGCAGCCAAGATAGGGGTACAGGCGGGGAGCTGTTTTTT. Its translation: CASSQDRGTGGELFF.

The rearrangement links TRBV4-1 to TRBJ1-5, with D uncertain. Per the germline V gene, CDR1 is MGHRA and CDR2 is YSYEKL. Trimming cost V 2 bases and J 4 bases, with 15 bases left between them. The CDR3 is 16 amino acids. CDR3 coding DNA: TGCGCCAGCAGCCAACACGCCCTAACGGGAAATCAGCCCCAGCATTTT. This codes for CASSQHALTGNQPQHF.

This clone was seen a handful of times. V usage is TRBV5-4 and J usage is TRBJ2-7; D is possibly TRBD2 (5 bases). Germline V gene sequence: CDR1 SGHNT, CDR2 YYREEE (reference sequence). The CDR3 is 13 amino acids. V lost 2 bases to trimming and J lost 5 bases, with 11 bases between them. Here the CDR3 reads CASSFQPRDEQYF. DNA of the CDR3: TGTGCCAGCAGCTTCCAGCCGAGGGACGAGCAGTACTTC. The whole variable domain, filled in from reference TRBV5-4 and TRBJ2-7, reads ETGVTQSPTHLIKTRGQQVTLRCSSQSGHNTVSWYQQALGQGPQFIFQYYREEENGRGNFPPRFSGLQFPNYSSELNVNALELDDSALYLCASSFQPRDEQYFGPGTRLTVT.

This chain links TRBV25-1 with TRBJ2-7, with 7 bases lining up with TRBD1. V trimming: 4 bases; J trimming: 2 bases; junction bases outside the gene matches: 2. The CDR3 runs 13 residues. Germline CDR1 MGHDK, CDR2 SYGVNS. CDR3 sequence (DNA): TGTGCCAGCAGTGTGACAGGGACCTACGAGCAGTACTTC. Translated, it gives CASSVTGTYEQYF.

The V and J genes are TRBV4-1 and TRBJ1-2; 9 bases line up with TRBD1. The length of the CDR3 is 16 residues. V lost 4 bases, J lost 4 bases, and 10 bases stayed unmatched. Germline V lookup: CDR1 MGHRA, CDR2 YSYEKL. CDR3 in DNA: TGCGCCAGCAGCCCCGACAGGGGGACATGGGTCTATGGCTACACCTTC. Its protein product is CASSPDRGTWVYGYTF.

There are a few counts of this clone. The chain employs TRBV2 and TRBJ2-1; D gene unclear. The CDR3 covers 13 residues. The ends were cut back, 0 bases at V and 10 bases at J, with 10 bases in the middle. Per germline, CDR1 SNHLY and CDR2 FYNNEI. The CDR3 is CASSEARWAEQFF. The CDR3 DNA sequence: TGTGCCAGCAGTGAAGCAAGGTGGGCGGAGCAGTTCTTC.